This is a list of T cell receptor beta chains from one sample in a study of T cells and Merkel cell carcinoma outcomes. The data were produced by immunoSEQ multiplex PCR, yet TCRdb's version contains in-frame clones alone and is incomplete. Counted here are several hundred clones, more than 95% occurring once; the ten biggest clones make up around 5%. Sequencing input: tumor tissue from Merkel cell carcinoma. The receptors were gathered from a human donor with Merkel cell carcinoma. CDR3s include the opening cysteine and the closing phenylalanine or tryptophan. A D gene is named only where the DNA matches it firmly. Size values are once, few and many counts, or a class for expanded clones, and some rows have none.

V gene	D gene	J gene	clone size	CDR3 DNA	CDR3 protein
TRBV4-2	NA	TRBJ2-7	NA	TGTGCCAGCAGCCAAGGAACTTCCCGACTCCGGTCCTACGAGCAGTACTTC	CASSQGTSRLRSYEQYF
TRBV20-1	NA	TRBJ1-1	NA	TGCAGTGCTCTCCGGGATGAAGCTTTCTTT	CSALRDEAFF
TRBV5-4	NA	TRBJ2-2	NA	TGTGCCAACAGCTTGGCCGGGCCTACCGGGGAGCTGTTTTTT	CANSLAGPTGELFF
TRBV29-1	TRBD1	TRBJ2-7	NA	TGCAGCGTTGCCGGGACAGTATCCTACGAGCAGTACTTC	CSVAGTVSYEQYF
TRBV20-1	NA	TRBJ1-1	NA	TGCAGTGCTAGAGATCCGGCTTTCTTT	CSARDPAFF
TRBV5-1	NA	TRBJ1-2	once	TGCGCCAGCAGGATCCTCCCAACTATTGGTGGCTACACCTTC	CASRILPTIGGYTF
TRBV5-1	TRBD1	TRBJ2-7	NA	TGCGCCAGCAGCTTGTTGGGACAGGGTCCCTACGAGCAGTACTTC	CASSLLGQGPYEQYF
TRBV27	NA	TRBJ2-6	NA	TGTGCCAGCAGTCCTTGGGGGGCTGGGGCCAACGTCCTGACTTTC	CASSPWGAGANVLTF
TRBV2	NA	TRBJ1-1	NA	TGTGCCAGCAGTGCCTCCCAGGTCAACACTGAAGCTTTCTTT	CASSASQVNTEAFF
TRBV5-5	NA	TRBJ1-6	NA	TGTGCCAGCAGCCCGACCTATAATTCACCCCTCCACTTT	CASSPTYNSPLHF
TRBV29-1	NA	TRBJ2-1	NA	TGCAGCGTTGCACAGAGCTCCTACAATGAGCAGTTCTTC	CSVAQSSYNEQFF
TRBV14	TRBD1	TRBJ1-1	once	TGTGCCAGCAGCCACGGGACAGATAGTACCTCTTTCTTT	CASSHGTDSTSFF
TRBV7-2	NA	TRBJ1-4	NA	TGTGCCAGCAGCTTAGCTTTACCGTCCAGGGTTGGGAAACTGTTTTTT	CASSLALPSRVGKLFF
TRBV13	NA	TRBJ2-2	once	TGTGCCAGCAGCTTAGAAGGCACCGGGGAGCTGTTTTTT	CASSLEGTGELFF
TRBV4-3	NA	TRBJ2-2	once	TGCGCCAGCAGCTTACGGTCGGCAGACACCGGGGAGCTGTTTTTT	CASSLRSADTGELFF
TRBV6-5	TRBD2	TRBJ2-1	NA	TGTGCCAGCAGTACTAGCGGAAGAATCTACAATGAGCAGTTCTTC	CASSTSGRIYNEQFF
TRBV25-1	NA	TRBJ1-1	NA	TGTGCCAGCAGTTACGCTAGGGGAGCTAACACTGAAACTTTCTTT	CASSYARGANTETFF
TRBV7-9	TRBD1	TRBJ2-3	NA	TGTGCCAGCAGACAGGGGATGGCCACAGATACGCAGTATTTT	CASRQGMATDTQYF
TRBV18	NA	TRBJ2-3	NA	TGTGCCAGCTCACCACAAAGGAGGGAGGGCACAGATACGCAGTATTTT	CASSPQRREGTDTQYF
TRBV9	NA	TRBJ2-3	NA	TGTGCCAGCAGCGTCCTGGCCCCGGATACGCAGTATTTT	CASSVLAPDTQYF
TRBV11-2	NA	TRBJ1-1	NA	TGTGCCAGCAGCTTACAAAGGAACACTAAAGCTTTCTTT	CASSLQRNTKAFF
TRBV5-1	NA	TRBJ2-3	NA	TGCGCCAGCAGGGGGCTAGGCGCAGATACGCAGTATTTT	CASRGLGADTQYF
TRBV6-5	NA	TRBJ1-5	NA	TGTGCCAGCAGTTACGTCAAAAGCAATCAGCCCCAGCATTTT	CASSYVKSNQPQHF
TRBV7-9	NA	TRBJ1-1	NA	TGTGCCAGCAGCTTGGTGAACACTGAAGCTTTCTTT	CASSLVNTEAFF
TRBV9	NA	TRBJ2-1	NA	TGTGCCAGCAGCGTAGGAGTCCCGGCTAGTACCACCTCGGGTGAGCAGTTCTTC	CASSVGVPASTTSGEQFF
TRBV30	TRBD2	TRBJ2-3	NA	TGTGCCTGGAGCTTAGCGGGAGGGCTGGATACGCAGTATTTT	CAWSLAGGLDTQYF
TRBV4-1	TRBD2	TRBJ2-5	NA	TGCGCCAGCAGCCGAACTAGCGGGGGGGCGGAGGAGACCCAGTACTTC	CASSRTSGGAEETQYF
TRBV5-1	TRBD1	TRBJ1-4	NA	TGCGCCAGCTCCGGGGGACAGCCTAATGAAAAACTGTTTTTT	CASSGGQPNEKLFF
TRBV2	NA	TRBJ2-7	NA	TGTGCCTCCCGCTGGGGGGACCCTATCGAGCAGTACTTC	CASRWGDPIEQYF